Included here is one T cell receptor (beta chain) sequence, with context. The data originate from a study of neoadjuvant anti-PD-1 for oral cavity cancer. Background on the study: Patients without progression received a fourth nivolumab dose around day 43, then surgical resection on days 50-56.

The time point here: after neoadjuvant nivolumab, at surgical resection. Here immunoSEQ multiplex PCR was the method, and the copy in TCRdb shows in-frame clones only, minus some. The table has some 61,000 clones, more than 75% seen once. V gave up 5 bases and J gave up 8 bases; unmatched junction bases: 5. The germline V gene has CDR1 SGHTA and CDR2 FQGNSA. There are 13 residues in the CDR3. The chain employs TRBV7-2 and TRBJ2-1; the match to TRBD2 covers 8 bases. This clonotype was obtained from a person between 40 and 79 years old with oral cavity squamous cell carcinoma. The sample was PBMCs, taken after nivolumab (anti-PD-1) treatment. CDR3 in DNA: TGTGCCAGCAGCGCCCAGCGGGAGTATGAGCAGTTCTTC. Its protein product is CASSAQREYEQFF.